This TCR beta chain stems from a study of CD8 T cells in ankylosing spondylitis. Study-level findings and limits: Prior work had noted some motif variants in reactive arthritis blood and synovial fluid. A TCR beta motif of eight highly homologous variants appeared characteristic of ankylosing spondylitis blood. Clones tied to disease were said to be significantly enriched in matched ankylosing spondylitis synovial fluid.

For this clonotype: Antigen unknown.

V was cut by 6 bases and J by 8 bases, with 14 bases left in between. Germline CDR1 MNHEY, CDR2 SMNVEV (reference sequence). The CDR3 loop spans 12 amino acids. The authors made TCR beta libraries by quantitative 5'-RACE with molecular barcodes. TCRdb analysed the 5' RACE reads with MiXCR anew, one entry per CDR3 protein. The sample shows approximately 46,000 distinct CDR3 sequences, approximately 10% of them seen only once. The specimen sequenced was blood, either unsorted or a sorted T cell fraction (not recorded which). The rearrangement links TRBV27 to TRBJ2-7, with unresolved D. The source of this sequence is a male donor with ankylosing spondylitis or in good health (not recorded which). CDR3 in amino acids: CASSPLRSKQYF. CDR3 bases: TGTGCCAGCAGCCCCTTGAGGAGTAAGCAGTACTTC.